This is a list of T cell receptor beta chains from one sample in a study of T cell clonotyping in hematopoietic cell transplantation. Assay used: immunoSEQ multiplex PCR; TCRdb lists only in-frame clones, some missing. The data contain some 28,000 clones, around 82% of them seen just once; the ten biggest clones take up roughly 1.8%. Sequencing used peripheral blood mononuclear cells, obtained before stem cell transplant. The receptors stem from a middle-aged man with acute myeloid leukemia. Some clones in this sample may be carry-over from other donors' samples. CDR3s include the opening cysteine and the closing phenylalanine or tryptophan. Each record gives: J gene, V gene, clone size, CDR3 length, D gene, CDR3 protein, CDR3 DNA. A D gene is named only where the DNA matches it firmly. Clone size is stated in some rows and not others, as once, few, many or a class when expanded.

TRBJ2-7 TRBV7-2 . 14 . CASSPASEVNVQYF TGTGCCAGCAGCCCCGCCAGTGAAGTGAACGTGCAGTACTTC
TRBJ2-5 TRBV7-6 . 14 . CASSLLQNQETQYF TGTGCCAGCAGCTTACTCCAAAATCAAGAGACCCAGTACTTC
TRBJ2-5 TRBV7-9 . 15 TRBD1 CASSYQGARQETQYF TGTGCCAGCAGCTACCAGGGGGCCCGTCAAGAGACCCAGTACTTC
TRBJ2-1 TRBV10-3 . 14 . CAISQGKIYNEQFF TGCGCCATCAGTCAAGGGAAGATATACAATGAGCAGTTCTTC
TRBJ2-2 TRBV28 once 15 . CASTNVAGSTGELFF TGTGCCAGTACCAACGTAGCCGGGAGCACCGGGGAGCTGTTTTTT
TRBJ2-7 TRBV27 . 13 . CASSLSINYEQYF TGTGCCAGCAGTTTATCGATTAATTACGAGCAGTACTTC
TRBJ1-4 TRBV10-3 . 14 TRBD1 CAISEGTGVEKLFF TGTGCCATCAGTGAGGGGACAGGGGTTGAAAAACTGTTTTTT
TRBJ2-7 TRBV6-1 . 15 . CASSEAPAEAYEQYF TGTGCCAGCAGTGAAGCTCCAGCAGAGGCCTACGAGCAGTACTTC
TRBJ2-2 TRBV6-9 few 19 . CASRNRTTDGQRDTGELFF TGTGCCAGCAGAAACCGGACCACCGACGGACAGAGGGACACCGGGGAGCTGTTTTTT
TRBJ1-2 TRBV7-8 . 13 . CASSLDYLGGYTF TGTGCCAGCAGCTTAGACTACCTTGGGGGCTACACCTTC
TRBJ1-1 TRBV21-1 . 16 . CASSPTSGDLYTEAFF TGTGCCAGCAGCCCCACCTCGGGGGATTTGTACACTGAAGCTTTCTTT
TRBJ2-2 TRBV11-2 . 17 . CASSLEGRRLGTGELFF TGTGCCAGCAGCCTAGAGGGGAGGCGGCTAGGCACCGGGGAGCTGTTTTTT
TRBJ2-5 TRBV29-1 few 13 . CSVIPGHQETQYF TGCAGCGTTATCCCGGGACACCAAGAGACCCAGTACTTC
TRBJ1-5 TRBV27 . 15 . CASSLSGASNQPQHF TGTGCCAGCAGTTTATCAGGGGCTAGCAATCAGCCCCAGCATTTT
TRBJ2-5 TRBV7-2 . 13 . CASSLEVVETQYF TGTGCCAGCAGCTTAGAAGTCGTAGAGACCCAGTACTTC
TRBJ1-1 TRBV7-9 . 14 . CASSLVSQNTEAFF TGTGCCAGCAGCTTGGTCAGCCAGAACACTGAAGCTTTCTTT
TRBJ2-3 TRBV7-3 . 18 TRBD2 CASSCPGTSGDNTDTQYF TGTGCCAGCAGCTGCCCCGGGACTAGCGGGGATAACACAGATACGCAGTATTTT
TRBJ1-5 TRBV29-1 . 13 TRBD1 CSVGQGQGQPQHF TGCAGCGTCGGACAGGGTCAAGGGCAGCCCCAGCATTTT
TRBJ2-7 TRBV19 . 17 TRBD2 CASSRLRGTSGDYEQYF TGTGCCAGTAGTCGCCTCCGCGGGACTAGCGGAGACTACGAGCAGTACTTC
TRBJ2-7 TRBV7-6 . 15 . CASAPLVGKSYEQYF TGTGCCAGCGCCCCTCTTGTGGGGAAATCCTACGAGCAGTACTTC
TRBJ2-2 TRBV7-9 . 15 TRBD1 CASRPGQGGTGELFF TGTGCCAGCAGGCCGGGACAGGGAGGTACCGGGGAGCTGTTTTTT
TRBJ2-7 TRBV11-3 . 17 . CASSLSMGPRWTYEQYF TGTGCCAGCAGCTTAAGTATGGGGCCACGGTGGACCTACGAGCAGTACTTC
TRBJ2-7 TRBV30 . 11 . CGTSEGLEQYF TGTGGAACATCGGAGGGCCTCGAGCAGTACTTC
TRBJ2-7 TRBV6-1 . 15 . CASRGTGAGSYEQYF TGTGCCAGCAGGGGAACGGGGGCCGGCTCCTACGAGCAGTACTTC
TRBJ2-7 TRBV28 . 14 . CASSLLSGRHEQYF TGTGCCAGCAGTTTACTTTCAGGCCGCCACGAGCAGTACTTC
TRBJ1-5 TRBV30 . 12 . CAWSVTSQPQHF TGTGCCTGGAGTGTAACATCTCAGCCCCAGCATTTT
TRBJ2-7 TRBV27 . 13 TRBD1 CASSLAQGGEQYF TGTGCCAGCAGTTTAGCACAGGGGGGCGAGCAGTACTTC
TRBJ1-1 TRBV5-4 . 14 . CASSLTKIDTEAFF TGTGCCAGCAGCTTAACAAAGATAGACACTGAAGCTTTCTTT
TRBJ1-1 TRBV30 . 12 . CAWKVLNTEAFF TGTGCCTGGAAAGTATTGAACACTGAAGCTTTCTTT
TRBJ2-5 TRBV7-3 . 16 . CASSLTMWDLTETQYF TGTGCCAGCAGCTTAACAATGTGGGACTTAACAGAGACCCAGTACTTC
TRBJ2-7 TRBV19 few 15 TRBD1 CASSMGSGGFYEQYF TGTGCCAGTAGTATGGGGTCAGGGGGATTCTACGAGCAGTACTTC
TRBJ1-2 TRBV7-2 . 16 . CASSLMFAASGYGYTF TGTGCCAGCAGCTTAATGTTCGCGGCGTCGGGCTATGGCTACACCTTC
TRBJ1-2 TRBV28 . 13 . CASSRGGGYGYTF TGTGCCAGCAGTCGGGGGGGTGGCTATGGCTACACCTTC
TRBJ2-5 TRBV5-1 . 17 . CASSYQAEGGGGETQYF TGCGCCAGCAGCTACCAAGCGGAGGGAGGAGGAGGGGAGACCCAGTACTTC
TRBJ1-5 TRBV15 . 15 . CATSRGAGTTEPQHF TGTGCCACCAGCAGAGGGGCAGGGACAACGGAGCCCCAGCATTTT
TRBJ2-2 TRBV28 . 15 TRBD1 CASRADRGNTGELFF TGTGCCAGCAGGGCTGACAGGGGGAACACCGGGGAGCTGTTTTTT
TRBJ2-7 TRBV10-3 . 14 . CAISGGAMSGEQYF TGTGCCATCAGTGGGGGGGCGATGAGTGGCGAGCAGTACTTC
TRBJ1-1 TRBV21-1 . 15 . CASRPGGAGDTEAFF TGTGCCAGCAGGCCAGGGGGCGCCGGGGACACTGAAGCTTTCTTT
TRBJ2-3 TRBV19 . 15 . CASREGGGTTDTQYF TGTGCCAGCCGAGAGGGTGGCGGAACCACAGATACGCAGTATTTT
TRBJ1-3 TRBV6-5 . 15 TRBD1 CASSYSPGGRNTIYF TGTGCCAGCAGTTACTCCCCAGGGGGCCGAAACACCATATATTTT
TRBJ2-7 TRBV7-6 . 15 TRBD1 CASSLAGQGANEQYF TGTGCCAGCAGCTTAGCGGGACAGGGGGCAAACGAGCAGTACTTC
TRBJ2-2 TRBV27 . 19 . CASSLEAPTQGSNTGELFF TGTGCCAGCAGTTTAGAAGCCCCGACCCAGGGGTCGAACACCGGGGAGCTGTTTTTT
TRBJ2-1 TRBV29-1 . 15 TRBD2 CSGQTSGGVYNEQFF TGCAGCGGTCAGACTAGCGGGGGGGTTTACAATGAGCAGTTCTTC
TRBJ1-3 TRBV5-1 . 14 TRBD1 CASSLGQYGNTIYF TGCGCCAGCAGCCTGGGACAGTACGGAAACACCATATATTTT
TRBJ2-1 TRBV5-1 . 17 TRBD1 CASSFDIGTGSYNEQFF TGCGCCAGCAGCTTTGATATTGGGACAGGGTCCTACAATGAGCAGTTCTTC
TRBJ1-5 TRBV27 . 13 . CASSFEGYQPQHF TGTGCCAGCAGTTTTGAGGGTTATCAGCCCCAGCATTTT
TRBJ2-5 TRBV5-1 . 14 TRBD1 CASSHGTAKETQYF TGCGCCAGCAGCCACGGGACAGCTAAAGAGACCCAGTACTTC